One sample yielded the 12 T cell receptor beta chains listed below, sequenced in a study of cytotoxic CD8 clonotypes in ibrutinib-treated CLL (dated by TCRdb to the early 2020s). The method was the immunoSEQ multiplex PCR assay. What TCRdb holds here is the immuneACCESS table cut down to in-frame rearrangements. Part of the clones is not present; checked against another copy, under half of the missing clones reflect an unresolved V gene, and the others are unexplained. This sample lists some 81,000 clones; around 79% were detected once. The top ten hold about 4.4% of the sample. The sample's time point label, decoded: about a year on ibrutinib. This specimen consisted of PBMCs, obtained after 12 months of ibrutinib treatment. All receptors come from a human donor with chronic lymphocytic leukemia.

The V gene is TRBV7-8, the J gene TRBJ2-2; possibly TRBD1 for D (5 bases). The CDR3 sequence is 15 residues long. Germline V gives CDR1 SGHVS, CDR2 FQNEAQ. The ends were cut back, 5 bases at V and 1 base at J, with 11 bases in the middle. CDR3 in amino acids: CASSPQGENTGELFF. CDR3 DNA: TGTGCCAGCAGCCCCCAGGGCGAGAACACCGGGGAGCTGTTTTTT. Looking up the rest from reference TRBV7-8 and TRBJ2-2 gives the full variable domain: GAGVSQSPRYKVAKRGQDVALRCDPISGHVSLFWYQQALGQGPEFLTYFQNEAQLDKSGLPSDRFFAERPEGSVSTLKIQRTQQEDSAVYLCASSPQGENTGELFFGEGSRLTVL.

The chain carries TRBV7-9 and TRBJ1-6; 8 positions match TRBD1. Germline V gene data show CDR1 as SEHNR and CDR2 as FQNEAQ (reference sequence). The V and J ends lost 5 bases and 6 bases, in that order; junction bases with no gene match: 6. The CDR3 loop spans 15 amino acids. In DNA, the CDR3 is TGTGCCAGCAGCCACCGACAGGGGCCTAATTCACCCCTCCACTTT. It encodes CASSHRQGPNSPLHF.

The chain joins TRBV7-9 to TRBJ2-2; TRBD1 matches 10 bases. The V gene end was trimmed by 5 bases and the J gene end by 0 bases; junction bases not matched to a gene: 6. Germline CDR1 SEHNR, CDR2 FQNEAQ (reference sequence). This CDR3 contains 17 residues. CDR3 protein: CASSRATGGANTGELFF. The CDR3 region has the DNA TGTGCCAGCAGCCGGGCGACAGGGGGCGCGAACACCGGGGAGCTGTTTTTT.

This clone was observed a handful of times. The chain links TRBV6-6 to TRBJ2-7; TRBD1 agrees at 10 bases. The V and J ends lost 6 bases and 5 bases, in that order; junction bases with no gene match: 4. Germline lookup yields CDR1 MNHNY and CDR2 SVGAGI (reference sequence). CDR3 length: 13 amino acids. As DNA, the CDR3 is TGTGCCAGCAGGTCGGGACAGGGGAACGAGCAGTACTTC. Its translation is CASRSGQGNEQYF.

The chain recombines TRBV9 with TRBJ2-7; D is ambiguous. CDR3 length equals 15 residues. Deletions cut 2 bases from V and 0 bases from J, with 12 bases between. The V gene's germline CDR1 is SGDLS and CDR2 YYNGEE. CDR3 region: CASSVGRASSYEQYF. The CDR3 DNA is TGTGCCAGCAGCGTCGGCCGCGCCAGCTCCTACGAGCAGTACTTC.

The chain is built from TRBV10-3 and TRBJ2-5; TRBD1 agrees at 11 bases. The germline gives CDR1 ENHRY, CDR2 SYGVKD. The CDR3 is 15 amino acids. V shed 0 bases and J 5 bases; nucleotides not matched to a gene: 2. The CDR3: CAISESWDRGETQYF. CDR3 DNA: TGTGCCATCAGTGAGTCGTGGGACAGGGGGGAGACCCAGTACTTC.

The rearrangement joins TRBV18 to TRBJ2-2; 13 bases line up with TRBD2. The CDR3 loop spans 17 amino acids. The J segment lost 4 bases and the V segment lost 0 bases, leaving 2 bases of the junction unmatched. Germline-derived CDR1 and CDR2 are KGHSH and LQKENI. CDR3 in DNA: TGTGCCAGCTCACCACCGGGACTAGCGGGGATCACCGGGGAGCTGTTTTTT. The encoded protein is CASSPPGLAGITGELFF.

The chain combines TRBV19 with TRBJ1-5, with TRBD1 as a possible D gene (5 bases). Germline-derived CDR1 and CDR2 are LNHDA and SQIVND (reference sequence). CDR3 length: 16 residues. Deletions cut 7 bases from V and 11 bases from J, with 27 bases between. In nucleotides, the CDR3 is TGTGCCAGTACCCCTGGGAGTGGGGGTGACTTCTCGACCCAGCATTTT. This encodes CASTPGSGGDFSTQHF.

V gene TRBV18 combines with J gene TRBJ2-1, with D possibly TRBD1 on 7 matching bases. V shed 3 bases and J shed 7 bases, with 10 bases lying between them. Germline CDR1 reads KGHSH; CDR2 reads LQKENI. The CDR3 runs to 13 residues. The CDR3 here is CASSPQGGNEQFF. CDR3 DNA sequence: TGTGCCAGCTCACCCCAGGGGGGAAATGAGCAGTTCTTC. Full variable domain (outside the CDR3, taken from reference TRBV18 and TRBJ2-1): NAGVMQNPRHLVRRRGQEARLRCSPMKGHSHVYWYRQLPEEGLKFMVYLQKENIIDESGMPKERFSAEFPKEGPSILRIQQVVRGDSAAYFCASSPQGGNEQFFGPGTRLTVL.

The rearrangement joins TRBV6-5 to TRBJ1-1, with TRBD1 identical over 9 bases. The V gene's germline CDR1 is MNHEY and CDR2 SVGAGI. The J segment lost 1 base and the V segment lost 7 bases, leaving 4 bases of the junction unmatched. CDR3 length: 14 amino acids. The CDR3 DNA sequence: TGTGCCAGCACCTTGGGACAGGGGAACACTGAAGCTTTCTTT. It specifies CASTLGQGNTEAFF.

The chain employs TRBV5-1 and TRBJ2-7; TRBD2 matches 13 bases. The CDR3 runs to 16 residues. Losses at the gene ends were 0 bases for V and 4 bases for J; bases not matched to a gene: 4. Looked up from germline, CDR1 is SGHRS and CDR2 is YFSETQ. The CDR3 DNA reads TGCGCCAGCAGCTTGGTACCACTAGCGGGAGGGTACGAGCAGTACTTC. Protein sequence: CASSLVPLAGGYEQYF.

The chain combines TRBV19 with TRBJ2-7; perhaps TRBD1 as D (7 bases). From germline, CDR1 is LNHDA and CDR2 SQIVND (reference sequence). V lost 4 bases and J 3 bases, leaving 13 bases between the germline ends. CDR3 length: 14 amino acids. CDR3 residues: CASSTQGGGYEQYF. In DNA, the CDR3 is TGTGCCAGTAGTACTCAGGGGGGCGGCTACGAGCAGTACTTC.